A single sample gave rise to the 19 T cell receptor beta chains below, sequenced in a study of T cells in Graves' hyperthyroidism and ophthalmopathy (dated by TCRdb to about 2019). Receptor libraries were prepared by multiplex PCR. The listed sequencing device is Illumina HiSeq 2000. The TCR beta CDR3 regions were amplified from RNA transcripts. The TCR CDR3 was subjected to a first round of RT-PCR using the HTBI primer set and the Qiagen OneStep RT-PCR kit. TCRdb ran its own pipeline on the public reads, namely fastp trimming at Q25 and MiXCR clone calling, and kept in-frame beta chains. Each CDR3 protein appears once, grouped with its most common genes and DNA. The table for this sample lists fewer than 400,000 distinct CDR3 sequences; around 15% of them were counted only once. Under 30% of the sample is taken by the ten largest. The source material was blood. These TCRs come from a man aged 50 to 60 with Graves' ophthalmopathy.

This clonotype was detected a few times. The CDR3: CASSVSGTEYEQYF. The CDR3 region has the DNA TGTGCCAGCAGCGTGTCCGGGACTGAATACGAGCAGTACTTC. The chain joins TRBV9 to TRBJ2-7, with D maybe TRBD2 (6 bases). CDR3 size: 14 residues. Per the germline V gene, CDR1 is SGDLS and CDR2 is YYNGEE. V shed 2 bases and J shed 4 bases, with 13 bases lying between them.

A few counts support this clonotype. The chain combines TRBV9 with TRBJ2-1, with 9 bases matching TRBD2. The CDR3 totals 16 residues. With V trimmed by 2 bases and J by 6 bases, 9 bases remained unmatched. The germline V gene has CDR1 SGDLS and CDR2 YYNGEE. For the CDR3, the DNA is TGTGCCAGCAGCGTGGATTTACGCGGGAGGGCCAATGAGCAGTTCTTC. Residues: CASSVDLRGRANEQFF.

This clonotype was picked up many times. The chain has TRBV9 and TRBJ2-1; D gene uncertain. V lost 4 bases and J 2 bases, leaving 7 bases between the germline ends. The germline V gene has CDR1 SGDLS and CDR2 YYNGEE. The CDR3 is made up of 13 amino acids. CDR3 residues: CASSPTTYNEQFF. The DNA for the CDR3 is TGTGCCAGCAGCCCCACTACCTACAATGAGCAGTTCTTC.

For this clonotype: The junction departs from the called germline gene at one end, perhaps through a read error. The chain recombines TRBV25-1 with TRBJ1-1, with 7 nucleotides matching TRBD1. Per the germline V gene, CDR1 is MGHDK and CDR2 is SYGVNS. The CDR3 is made up of 14 amino acids. CDR3 protein: CAGSKTGTRTEAFF. The CDR3 nucleotides are TGTGCCGGCAGTAAGACAGGGACGAGGACTGAAGCTTTCTTT.

This clonotype was observed many times. J is TRBJ2-2 and V is TRBV5-4, with TRBD1 identical over 7 bases. Trimming at V came to 2 bases and at J to 7 bases, leaving 5 bases not matched to a gene. The germline V gene has CDR1 SGHNT and CDR2 YYREEE (reference sequence). The CDR3 is 14 amino acids. CDR3 region: CASSFRQGNGELFF. The CDR3 DNA follows: TGTGCCAGCAGCTTCCGACAGGGTAACGGGGAGCTGTTTTTT.

This clonotype was seen ten or more times. The J gene is TRBJ2-1, the V gene TRBV11-2, with D unclear. This CDR3 contains 13 residues. V dropped 0 bases and J dropped 7 bases, with 7 bases sitting between them. Germline CDR1 and CDR2: SGHAT and FQNNGV. The CDR3 sequence is CASSLDRNNEQFF. CDR3 in DNA: TGTGCCAGCAGCTTAGATCGCAATAATGAGCAGTTCTTC.

This clonotype was seen ten or more times. The chain has TRBV6-1 and TRBJ2-7; D is undetermined. V was trimmed by 6 bases and J by 2 bases, leaving 14 bases between them. Germline V gene data show CDR1 as MNHNS and CDR2 as SASEGT. The length of the CDR3 is 14 residues. The CDR3 here is CASRFRQGPYEQYF. The CDR3 bases are TGTGCCAGCAGGTTTCGACAAGGGCCCTACGAGCAGTACTTC.

This clonotype was detected a few times. This may arise from a read error, as a much more abundant clone is one base away. V and J are TRBV5-1 and TRBJ2-7; the D is unclear. Trimming cost V 3 bases and J 5 bases, with 15 bases left between them. Germline V CDR1 and CDR2: SGHRS, YFSETQ. This CDR3 has 14 residues. The CDR3 loop is CASSSKPNSHEQYF. DNA of the CDR3: TGCGCCAGCAGCTCGAAGCCAAATTCCCACGAGCAGTACTTC.

The genes are TRBV6-1 and TRBJ2-1; no definite D call. This CDR3 comprises 12 residues. Trimming removed 1 base at V and 6 bases at J, with 4 bases between. Per the germline V gene, CDR1 is MNHNS and CDR2 is SASEGT. In nucleotides, the CDR3 is TGTGCCAGCAGTGAAGTGGCCAATGAGCAGTTCTTC. It yields the protein CASSEVANEQFF.

In its sample, this clonotype was seen many times. The V gene is TRBV12-3 or TRBV12-4, the J gene TRBJ1-3; D perhaps matches TRBD1 (5 bases). V was pared by 3 bases and J by 0 bases, with 12 bases between. This CDR3 region has 16 residues. CDR3 protein: CASSFQSDSSGNTIYF. In DNA, the CDR3 is TGTGCCAGCAGTTTCCAATCTGACAGCTCTGGAAACACCATATATTTT.

The chain joins TRBV7-6 to TRBJ2-5; maybe TRBD1 (6 bases). Germline values: CDR1 SGHVS, CDR2 FNYEAQ. V was clipped by 8 bases and J by 4 bases, with 20 bases between them. This CDR3 has 15 amino acids. The DNA of the CDR3 is TGTGCCAGCTCCATCTATAATCTCAGGGGAGAGACCCAGTACTTC. This translates into CASSIYNLRGETQYF.

In its sample, this clonotype was seen many times. The chain is built from TRBV28 and TRBJ1-2, with D uncertain. Trimming left V 6 bases short and J 4 bases short, with 18 bases between. The CDR3 spans 15 residues. Germline CDR1 is MDHEN and CDR2 is SYDVKM. CDR3 sequence: CASSLGIGSVYGYTF. CDR3 coding DNA: TGTGCCAGCAGCCTCGGAATCGGAAGTGTCTATGGCTACACCTTC.

The chain employs TRBV28 and TRBJ1-2, with D uncertain. V dropped 5 bases and J dropped 2 bases, with 6 bases sitting between them. The V gene's germline CDR1 is MDHEN and CDR2 SYDVKM. CDR3 length: 12 residues. CDR3 sequence: CASSPINYGYTF. The CDR3 DNA sequence: TGTGCCAGCAGTCCCATAAACTATGGCTACACCTTC.

At least ten counts were recorded for this clonotype. The chain couples TRBV6-6 to TRBJ1-5, with a weak D call TRBD1 (5 bases). V lost 0 bases to trimming and J lost 7 bases, with 13 bases between them. CDR3 size: 15 residues. Germline-derived CDR1 and CDR2 are MNHNY and SVGAGI (reference sequence). This chain's CDR3 is CASSYSYQGGQPQHF. DNA of the CDR3: TGTGCCAGCAGTTACTCGTACCAGGGCGGACAGCCCCAGCATTTT.

V gene TRBV11-3 combines with J gene TRBJ2-1; 10 bases agree with TRBD1. Trimming cost V 4 bases and J 4 bases; bases outside gene matches: 7. This CDR3 has 16 amino acids. Germline lookup yields CDR1 SGHNT and CDR2 YENEEA. The CDR3 nucleotides are TGTGCCAGCAGCTCCCCCGGGACAGGGGTATACAATGAGCAGTTCTTC. Protein sequence: CASSSPGTGVYNEQFF.

This clonotype was counted at least ten times. The rearrangement uses TRBV28 and TRBJ2-1, with 8 bases aligning to TRBD2. Germline V CDR1 and CDR2: MDHEN, SYDVKM. V lost 6 bases to trimming and J lost 8 bases; unmatched junction nucleotides: 15. This CDR3 region has 16 residues. CDR3 sequence: CASRGGGWGLVYEQFF. The CDR3 bases are TGTGCCAGCAGGGGAGGAGGGTGGGGACTAGTCTATGAGCAGTTCTTC.

The gene calls are TRBV25-1 and TRBJ2-1, with 7 nucleotides matching TRBD1. In germline, CDR1 is MGHDK, CDR2 SYGVNS. The CDR3 has 15 residues. J was trimmed by 0 bases and V by 2 bases; bases with no gene match: 1. CDR3 sequence (DNA): TGTGCCAGCAGTGAAACAGGGGTCTCCTACAATGAGCAGTTCTTC. It yields the protein CASSETGVSYNEQFF.

This chain joins TRBV7-9 and TRBJ2-1; 8 bases are shared with TRBD2. V gave up 5 bases and J gave up 7 bases; unmatched junction bases: 13. CDR1 is SEHNR and CDR2 is FQNEAQ in the germline V gene (reference sequence). The CDR3 is made up of 16 amino acids. The CDR3 DNA sequence: TGTGCCAGCAGCCCCCCGGGACTAGTAACTCTGAATGAGCAGTTCTTC. This encodes CASSPPGLVTLNEQFF.

The gene calls are TRBV5-1 and TRBJ2-5; 8 bases agree with TRBD2. Germline V lookup: CDR1 SGHRS, CDR2 YFSETQ. Trimming took 0 bases from V and 5 from J; bases not matched to a gene: 12. CDR3 size: 17 residues. CDR3 sequence (DNA): TGCGCCAGCAGCTTGGGGTCGGGAGGGGCTTTCGTGGAGACCCAGTACTTC. This encodes CASSLGSGGAFVETQYF.